These T cell receptor beta chains were read from a single sample in a study of early T cells in non-severe SARS-CoV-2 infection. TCRdb reprocessed the 5' RACE reads with MiXCR, giving one entry per CDR3 protein. The data contain under 60,000 distinct CDR3 sequences, roughly 13% of them singletons. Sequencing was done on a sample of whole blood. The source is an adult who was a healthcare worker with PCR-confirmed SARS-CoV-2 infection or an uninfected control (not recorded which). Each CDR3 is given with its conserved first and last residue. The order of the fields is CDR3 length, V gene, D gene, J gene, clone size, CDR3 protein, CDR3 DNA. The D gene is left open where the match is weak. Expanded clones get a size class; other rows say once, few or many, or leave the size out.

14	TRBV18	-	TRBJ2-3	-	CASSSRASTDTQYF	TGTGCCAGCTCTTCCCGGGCTAGCACAGATACGCAGTATTTT
14	TRBV7-2	-	TRBJ2-7	few	CASSPPGPYYEQYF	TGTGCCAGCAGCCCACCGGGACCATACTACGAGCAGTACTTC
14	TRBV11-2	-	TRBJ1-1	many	CASSQRRVNTEAFF	TGTGCCAGCAGCCAAAGACGGGTGAACACTGAAGCTTTCTTT
11	TRBV20-1	-	TRBJ1-2	many	CSASVAAGYTF	TGCAGTGCTAGTGTGGCTGCCGGCTACACCTTC
15	TRBV9	-	TRBJ2-2	few	CASSTQGAHTGELFF	TGTGCCAGCAGCACCCAAGGAGCTCACACCGGGGAGCTGTTTTTT
13	TRBV6-5	-	TRBJ1-5	many	CASSKMSYQPQHF	TGTGCCAGCAGTAAAATGTCATATCAGCCCCAGCATTTT
16	TRBV6-5	-	TRBJ1-6	once	CASSTQGFARVSPLHF	TGTGCCAGCAGTACCCAGGGGTTCGCTAGGGTTTCACCCCTCCACTTT
13	TRBV6-5	-	TRBJ2-7	many	CASSATGSYEQYF	TGTGCCAGCAGTGCCACAGGTTCCTACGAGCAGTACTTC
16	TRBV11-2	-	TRBJ1-5	few	CASSLDGGWGNQPQHF	TGTGCCAGCAGCTTAGATGGGGGGTGGGGCAATCAGCCCCAGCATTTT
15	TRBV3-1	-	TRBJ2-6	-	CASSHGGGGANVLTF	TGTGCCAGCAGCCATGGGGGCGGAGGGGCCAACGTCCTGACTTTC
14	TRBV18	-	TRBJ2-1	-	CASSSKGIMGEQFF	TGTGCCAGCTCATCAAAGGGAATCATGGGTGAGCAGTTCTTC
13	TRBV30	-	TRBJ1-4	-	CAWSYGAWEKLFF	TGTGCCTGGAGTTACGGGGCTTGGGAAAAACTGTTTTTT
11	TRBV28	-	TRBJ1-1	few	CASSLSTEAFF	TGTGCCAGCAGTCTATCGACTGAAGCTTTCTTT
15	TRBV19	-	TRBJ1-6	many	CASSIDGTAYSPLHF	TGTGCCAGTAGTATAGATGGGACGGCCTATTCACCCCTCCACTTT
13	TRBV28	-	TRBJ1-1	few	CASSRGLGSEAFF	TGTGCCAGCAGCAGAGGTCTGGGATCTGAAGCTTTCTTT
14	TRBV19	-	TRBJ1-5	many	CASSIEQNNQPQHF	TGTGCCAGTAGTATAGAACAGAACAATCAGCCCCAGCATTTT
15	TRBV7-9	TRBD1	TRBJ1-4	-	CASSVRTGRNEKLFF	TGTGCCAGCAGCGTACGGACAGGGCGAAATGAAAAACTGTTTTTT
14	TRBV9	-	TRBJ2-3	-	CASSEGVTTDTQYF	TGTGCCAGCAGCGAGGGGGTGACGACAGATACGCAGTATTTT